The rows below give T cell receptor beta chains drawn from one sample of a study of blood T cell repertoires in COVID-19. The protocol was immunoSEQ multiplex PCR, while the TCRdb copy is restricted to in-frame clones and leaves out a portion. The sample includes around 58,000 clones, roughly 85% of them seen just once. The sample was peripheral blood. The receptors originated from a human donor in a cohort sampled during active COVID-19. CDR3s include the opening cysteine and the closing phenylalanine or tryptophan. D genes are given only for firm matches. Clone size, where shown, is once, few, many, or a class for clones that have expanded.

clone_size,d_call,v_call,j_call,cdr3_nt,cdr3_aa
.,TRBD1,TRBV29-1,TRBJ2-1,TGCAGCGATCGGACAGGGCTCGTAATACATGAGCAGTTCTTC,CSDRTGLVIHEQFF
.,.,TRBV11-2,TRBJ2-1,TGTGCCAGCAGCCAAAAATGGTCTAGCGCTTTTGGTGAGCAGTTCTTC,CASSQKWSSAFGEQFF
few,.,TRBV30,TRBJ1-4,TGTGCCTGGATGGAGGGACCCGATGAAAAACTGTTTTTT,CAWMEGPDEKLFF
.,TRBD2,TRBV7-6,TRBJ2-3,TGTGCCAGCAGCCATCGACTAGCGGGGGGTCTGGATACGCAGTATTTT,CASSHRLAGGLDTQYF
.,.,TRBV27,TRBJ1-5,TGTGCCAGCAGTTTAAAGCTATCCAATCAGCCCCAGCATTTT,CASSLKLSNQPQHF
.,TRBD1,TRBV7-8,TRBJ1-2,TGTGCCAGCAGCTTGTCGACAGGGGTTGGCTATGGCTACACCTTC,CASSLSTGVGYGYTF
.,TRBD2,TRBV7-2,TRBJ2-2,TGTGCCAGCAGCTTTAGCGGGAGGAACACCGGGGAGCTGTTTTTT,CASSFSGRNTGELFF
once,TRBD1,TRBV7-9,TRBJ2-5,TGTGCCAGCAGCTCTCACCGTGGACAGGGGGGAGAGACCCAGTACTTC,CASSSHRGQGGETQYF
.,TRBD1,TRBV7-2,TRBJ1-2,TGTGCCAGCAGCCTAAGGACAGGGGGCTTGTATAGGGATGGCTACACCTTC,CASSLRTGGLYRDGYTF
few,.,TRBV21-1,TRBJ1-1,TGTGCCAGCAGCAAAGTGGGGCGGAAGGGGAACACTGAAGCTTTCTTT,CASSKVGRKGNTEAFF
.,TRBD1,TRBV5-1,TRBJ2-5,TGCGCCAGCAGCCCGGACAGGGTGGGGCGAGAGACCCAGTACTTC,CASSPDRVGRETQYF
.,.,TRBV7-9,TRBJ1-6,TGTGCCAGCAGCTTAGAAGGGGTGGCCTATAATTCACCCCTCCACTTT,CASSLEGVAYNSPLHF
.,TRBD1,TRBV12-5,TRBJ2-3,TGTGCTAGTGGTTCCCCTATGGTCGGGACAGGGACCACGCTGAGCACAGATACGCAGTATTTT,CASGSPMVGTGTTLSTDTQYF
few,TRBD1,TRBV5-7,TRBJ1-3,TGTGCCAGCAGCTTGGCGGAGGGACAGGGGGCGATTGGAAACACCATATATTTT,CASSLAEGQGAIGNTIYF
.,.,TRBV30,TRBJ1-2,TGTGCCTGGAGTGGGAGTTCTAACTATGGCTACACCTTC,CAWSGSSNYGYTF
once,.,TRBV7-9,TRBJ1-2,TGTGCCAGCAGCTTAGGTGCGTCACTTGGACTTAACTATGGCTACACCTTC,CASSLGASLGLNYGYTF
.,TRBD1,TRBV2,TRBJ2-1,TGTGCCAGCAGCGCCGAGACAGGGTTCTACAATGAGCAGTTCTTC,CASSAETGFYNEQFF
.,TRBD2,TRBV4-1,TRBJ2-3,TGCGCCAGCAGCCAAGGACGGGGGGGCGGTGATACGCAGTATTTT,CASSQGRGGGDTQYF
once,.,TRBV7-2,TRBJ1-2,TGTGCCAGCAGCTTAGGACCGGGGGCTAACTATGGCTACACCTTC,CASSLGPGANYGYTF
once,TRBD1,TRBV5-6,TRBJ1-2,TGTGCCAGCAGCTTGAGGGACAGAGTACATGGCTACACCTTC,CASSLRDRVHGYTF
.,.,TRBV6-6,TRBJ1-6,TGTGCCAGCAGTCTGACCTCCGGACAGATCTCCTATAATTCACCCCTCCACTTT,CASSLTSGQISYNSPLHF
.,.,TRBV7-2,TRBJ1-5,TGTGCCAGCAGCTTAAACGGAGATAGCAATCAGCCCCAGCATTTT,CASSLNGDSNQPQHF
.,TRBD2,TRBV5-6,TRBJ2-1,TGTGCCAGCAGCTTATTCGGGGGGACGGCCTACAATGAGCAGTTCTTC,CASSLFGGTAYNEQFF
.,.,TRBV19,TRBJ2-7,TGTGCCAGTAGTCGGACAGTTTCCTACGAGCAGTACTTC,CASSRTVSYEQYF
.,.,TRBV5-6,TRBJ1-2,TGTGCCAGCAGCCCCACCCGACAGAGCCCCTATGGCTACACCTTC,CASSPTRQSPYGYTF
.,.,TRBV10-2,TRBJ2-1,TGCGCCGAAAGGGAGGAGGGATCATGCAATGAGCAGTTCTTC,CAEREEGSCNEQFF
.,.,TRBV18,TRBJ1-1,TGTGCCAGCTCACCAAGCGGCGGGGGGTCGAGCACTGAAGCTTTCTTT,CASSPSGGGSSTEAFF
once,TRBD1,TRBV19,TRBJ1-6,TGTGCCAGTAGTGGGCGCTGGGCAGGGGGAAATTCACCCCTCCACTTT,CASSGRWAGGNSPLHF
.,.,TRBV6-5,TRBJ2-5,TGTGCCAGCATCTCCCTCAGTAACCAAGAGACCCAGTACTTC,CASISLSNQETQYF
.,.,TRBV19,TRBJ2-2,TGTGCCAGTACCAAACGGGGGGCCGGCGGGGAGCTGTTTTTT,CASTKRGAGGELFF
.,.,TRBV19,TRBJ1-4,TGTGCCAGTAGTATAGATTTCCGTCCCCCTAATGAAAAACTGTTTTTT,CASSIDFRPPNEKLFF
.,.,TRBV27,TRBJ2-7,TGTGCCAGCACCCCCATGGCGGGGGCGGCCTACGAGCAGTACTTC,CASTPMAGAAYEQYF
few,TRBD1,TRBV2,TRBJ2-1,TGTGCCAGCTTACTACAGGGGGCAACGAGGAATGAGCAGTTCTTC,CASLLQGATRNEQFF
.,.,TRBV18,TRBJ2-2,TGTGCCAGCTCACCACGAGGGGGAGCGAACACCGGGGAGCTGTTTTTT,CASSPRGGANTGELFF
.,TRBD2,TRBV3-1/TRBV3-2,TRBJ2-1,TGTGCCAGCAGCCAAGTAACTAGCGGGGGGTGGGGTGAGCAGTTCTTC,CASSQVTSGGWGEQFF
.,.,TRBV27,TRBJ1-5,TGTGCCAGCAGTTTAAGGGGTGACAGGAGCAATCAGCCCCAGCATTTT,CASSLRGDRSNQPQHF
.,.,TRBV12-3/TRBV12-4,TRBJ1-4,TGTGCCAGCAACCGACGACCGGGAGGGGAACTGTTTTTT,CASNRRPGGELFF
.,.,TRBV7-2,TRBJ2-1,TGTGCCAGCAGCTTAGCGACCGGGACAACCTACAATGAGCAGTTCTTC,CASSLATGTTYNEQFF
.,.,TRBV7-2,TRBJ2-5,TGTGCCAGCAGCTTAGGCTATGGCGGGGAAATCCAAGAGACCCAGTACTTC,CASSLGYGGEIQETQYF
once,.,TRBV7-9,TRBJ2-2,TGTGCCAGCAGCCAACAGCGGACAGCCAAGAACACCGGGGAGCTGTTTTTT,CASSQQRTAKNTGELFF
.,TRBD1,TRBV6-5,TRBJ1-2,TGTGCCAGCAGAAGCGGACAGGAAAGCTATGGCTACACCTTC,CASRSGQESYGYTF
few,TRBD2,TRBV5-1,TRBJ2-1,TGCGCCAGCAGCCCTGGACTAGCGGGGGGCGCTGGGAATGAGCAGTTCTTC,CASSPGLAGGAGNEQFF
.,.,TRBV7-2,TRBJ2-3,TGTGCCAGCAGCCCAGGCGGGGCAGATACGCAGTATTTT,CASSPGGADTQYF
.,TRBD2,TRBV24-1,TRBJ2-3,TGTGCCACCAGTGTTAGCGGGGGGAACACAGATACGCAGTATTTT,CATSVSGGNTDTQYF
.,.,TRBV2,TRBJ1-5,TGTGCCAGCAGTGCGGTTCTTGGCAATCAGCCCCAGCATTTT,CASSAVLGNQPQHF
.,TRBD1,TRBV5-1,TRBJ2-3,TGCGCCAGCAGCGGGGACAGTGGTGGAGATACGCAGTATTTT,CASSGDSGGDTQYF
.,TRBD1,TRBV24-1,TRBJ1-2,TGTGCCACCAGTGAAGCCGGGACAGGGAACTATGGCTACACCTTC,CATSEAGTGNYGYTF
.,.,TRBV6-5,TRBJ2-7,TGTGCCAGCAGTAAGCAGACCGAGGGTGGATACGAGCAGTACTTC,CASSKQTEGGYEQYF
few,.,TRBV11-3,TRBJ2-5,TGTGCCAGCAGCTTAATCTTAGGGAGGCAAGAGACCCAGTACTTC,CASSLILGRQETQYF